This record looks at one T cell receptor beta chain sequence and its context. Its antigen is still unknown. The record originates from a study of T cells in tumors after PD-1 blockade. As for the study in general: No patient had prior checkpoint blockade, systemic immunosuppression, or radiotherapy within 4 weeks. Peripheral blood samples averaged 36,536 unique clonotypes and 113,528 templates.

TCRdb's copy holds only in-frame clones and misses some; the assay was immunoSEQ multiplex PCR. The sample contains under 50,000 clones, around 80% of which appear only once. Notes on the study in general: Peripheral recruitment is suggested, as some novel exhausted tumor clones were in pre-treatment blood.

Tumor or blood genomic DNA was sequenced, with inputs of roughly 616 ng to 6,004 ng. The CDR3 extends over 13 amino acids. Trimming stripped 5 bases from V and 5 bases from J, with 11 bases between. Germline V CDR1 and CDR2: SGHVS, FNYEAQ. Sequencing was performed on PBMCs, taken before anti-PD-1 therapy. The sequence came from a human donor with advanced basal cell or squamous cell carcinoma (not recorded which). The chain combines TRBV7-6 with TRBJ2-3; D is ambiguous. The CDR3 protein is CASSPPARDTQYF. The CDR3 nucleotides read TGTGCCAGCAGCCCTCCAGCCCGAGATACGCAGTATTTT.